The next 27 T cell receptor beta chains were all read from a single sample in a study of shared clonotypes between healthy human individuals. As defined, naive CD8 cells were CD45RO-negative and positively selected for CCR7, with terminally differentiated effector memory CD45RA+ cells excluded. Profiled with immunoSEQ multiplex PCR; TCRdb holds only in-frame clones, not every one. Here the sample spans hundreds of thousands of clones, approximately 96% being singletons. Sequencing input: naive CD8+ T cells sorted from blood. Source of these receptors: a woman aged 25 to 45 in good health.

The rearrangement joins TRBV28 to TRBJ1-5; 7 bases line up with TRBD1. With V trimmed by 4 bases and J by 7 bases, 4 bases remained unmatched. Germline assignment: CDR1 MDHEN and CDR2 SYDVKM. The CDR3 is made up of 13 amino acids. In DNA, the CDR3 is TGTGCCAGCAGTTCGCCAGGGGGACAGCCCCAGCATTTT. It yields the protein CASSSPGGQPQHF.

The chain uses TRBV28 and TRBJ1-5; tentatively, D is TRBD1 (5 bases). The CDR3 is 19 residues long. The V end lost 3 bases, the J end lost 5 bases, and 26 bases lay between the germline ends. Germline loops: CDR1 MDHEN, CDR2 SYDVKM. Here the CDR3 DNA reads TGTGCCAGCAGTTTCAGATTGACCCCGCAGGGAGGTCTTGATCAGCCCCAGCATTTT. Amino acids: CASSFRLTPQGGLDQPQHF.

This clone was observed once. This rearrangement joins TRBV11-1 to TRBJ1-4; TRBD1 might be the D (5 bases). Trimming removed 5 bases at V and 6 bases at J, with 10 bases between. The CDR3 runs 13 residues. Germline CDR1 is SGHAT and CDR2 is FQDESV (reference sequence). The CDR3 sequence is CASSPGTDEKLFF. The CDR3 bases are TGTGCCAGCAGCCCCGGGACGGATGAAAAACTGTTTTTT.

The rearrangement links TRBV29-1 to TRBJ2-3; 8 positions match TRBD2. The CDR3 covers 14 residues. Germline CDR1 reads SQVTM; CDR2 reads ANQGSEA. The V and J ends lost 8 bases and 4 bases, in that order; junction bases with no gene match: 11. CDR3 sequence (DNA): TGCAGCACACTGTCCTCCGGGGGGGCAGATACGCAGTATTTT. Encoded protein: CSTLSSGGADTQYF.

The CDR3, as DNA: TGTGCCAGCTTCTCCTCCGAGGAGGCAGATACGCAGTATTTT. Its translation is CASFSSEEADTQYF. The V call is TRBV5-6, the J call TRBJ2-3; a possible D gene is TRBD2 (5 bases). The CDR3 spans 14 residues. V lost 7 bases and J lost 4, with 16 bases in between. Per the germline V gene, CDR1 is SGHDT and CDR2 is YYEEEE.

The chain is built from TRBV6-1 and TRBJ2-7; D is ambiguous. Per germline, CDR1 MNHNS and CDR2 SASEGT. Trimming stripped 0 bases from V and 6 bases from J, with 9 bases between. The CDR3 totals 13 residues. The CDR3 region has the DNA TGTGCCAGCAGTGAAGCCTTAAAACCCGAGCAGTACTTC. This encodes CASSEALKPEQYF.

The chain links TRBV13 to TRBJ2-7; D may be TRBD1 (6 bases). This CDR3 contains 14 residues. Trimming pared 3 bases from V and 2 bases from J, leaving 11 bases between. Per the germline V gene, CDR1 is PRHDT and CDR2 is FYEKMQ (reference sequence). The CDR3 reads CASSFGNRAYEQYF. CDR3 DNA: TGTGCCAGCAGCTTTGGAAACAGGGCCTACGAGCAGTACTTC.

The J gene is TRBJ2-1, the V gene TRBV19, with 7 bases lining up with TRBD2. Germline loops: CDR1 LNHDA, CDR2 SQIVND (reference sequence). This CDR3 has 16 amino acids. With 1 base clipped from V and 2 bases from J, the junction kept 5 bases outside the gene matches. The CDR3 DNA follows: TGTGCCAGTAGTATAGCGCGGGAGACAACCTACAATGAGCAGTTCTTC. It is translated as CASSIARETTYNEQFF.

The rearrangement links TRBV28 to TRBJ2-2, with D maybe TRBD1 (6 bases). The germline V gene encodes CDR1 MDHEN and CDR2 SYDVKM. This CDR3 region has 14 residues. The V gene lost 6 bases and the J gene lost 3 bases, with 11 bases spanning the gap. CDR3 residues: CASRTNRDTGELFF. DNA of the CDR3: TGTGCCAGCAGAACGAACAGGGACACCGGGGAGCTGTTTTTT.

The chain carries TRBV4-1 and TRBJ2-5; D unresolved. CDR3 length equals 14 residues. Trimming pared 3 bases from V and 1 base from J, leaving 9 bases between. Germline lookup yields CDR1 MGHRA and CDR2 YSYEKL. This CDR3 is CASSHYVSQETQYF. In nucleotides, the CDR3 is TGCGCCAGCAGCCATTACGTTTCCCAAGAGACCCAGTACTTC.

CDR3 residues: CAISVRDLAGGSGGELFF. DNA of the CDR3: TGTGCCATCAGTGTGAGGGATCTAGCGGGAGGATCCGGCGGGGAGCTGTTTTTT. The chain employs TRBV10-3 and TRBJ2-2, with 11 nucleotides matching TRBD2. Trimming took 4 bases from V and 7 from J; bases not matched to a gene: 14. CDR3 size: 18 residues. Germline V gives CDR1 ENHRY, CDR2 SYGVKD.

The J gene is TRBJ1-3, the V gene TRBV29-1; D is perhaps TRBD1 (5 bases). The ends were cut back, 5 bases at V and 6 bases at J, with 14 bases in the middle. Germline-derived CDR1 and CDR2 are SQVTM and ANQGSEA. This CDR3 is 13 amino acids long. The CDR3 nucleotides read TGCAGCGTTAGGACACCTACGAAAAACACCATATATTTT. Residues: CSVRTPTKNTIYF.

The CDR3 loop reads CAWSLLRGNEQFF. The CDR3 bases are TGTGCCTGGAGTCTTTTAAGGGGCAATGAGCAGTTCTTC. The V call is TRBV30, the J call TRBJ2-1; TRBD1 might be the D (5 bases). Germline CDR1 is GTSNPN and CDR2 is SVGIG (reference sequence). The CDR3 covers 13 residues. The ends were cut back, 2 bases at V and 6 bases at J, with 11 bases in the middle.

J is TRBJ2-1 and V is TRBV5-6; TRBD2 aligns across 11 bases. The CDR3 is made up of 15 amino acids. J gave up 9 bases and V 2 bases, and 7 bases lay outside the gene matches. Germline V gives CDR1 SGHDT, CDR2 YYEEEE. The CDR3 protein is CASSLMTSGMVEQFF. The CDR3 DNA is TGTGCCAGCAGCTTAATGACTAGCGGGATGGTTGAGCAGTTCTTC.

The V call is TRBV4-1, the J call TRBJ2-5, with 7 bases identical to TRBD2. The CDR3 sequence is 16 residues long. CDR1 and CDR2 (germline): MGHRA, YSYEKL. Trimming removed 1 base from V and 5 bases from J; junction bases left unmatched: 10. This chain's CDR3 is CASSQGPTSRSETQYF. The CDR3 DNA follows: TGCGCCAGCAGCCAAGGTCCGACTAGCCGGTCGGAGACCCAGTACTTC.

The CDR3 sequence: CASSIGGVQPGAYEQYF. The DNA for the CDR3 is TGTGCCAGTAGTATAGGAGGGGTACAGCCGGGAGCCTACGAGCAGTACTTC. V usage is TRBV19 and J usage is TRBJ2-7; a possible D gene is TRBD2 (6 bases). Deletions cut 1 base from V and 2 bases from J, with 18 bases between. CDR3 length: 17 amino acids. Germline CDR1 is LNHDA and CDR2 is SQIVND (reference sequence).

The V call is TRBV7-8, the J call TRBJ2-1, with 7 nucleotides matching TRBD1. There are 17 residues in the CDR3. Germline assignment: CDR1 SGHVS and CDR2 FQNEAQ. The trim removed 5 bases at V and 0 bases at J, leaving 10 bases unmatched. Here the CDR3 reads CASSLQQGFNSYNEQFF. In DNA form, the CDR3 reads TGTGCCAGCAGCCTACAACAGGGGTTTAACTCCTACAATGAGCAGTTCTTC.

The chain recombines TRBV5-1 with TRBJ2-7; 8 nucleotides agree with TRBD2. The CDR3 length is 15 residues. J lost 0 bases, V lost 6 bases, and 8 bases had no gene match. Germline assignment: CDR1 SGHRS and CDR2 YFSETQ. The DNA for the CDR3 is TGCGCCAGCAACCCCGGGACTAGTACCTCCTACGAGCAGTACTTC. It translates to CASNPGTSTSYEQYF. The complete variable domain, with remaining parts taken from reference TRBV5-1 and TRBJ2-7, reads KAGVTQTPRYLIKTRGQQVTLSCSPISGHRSVSWYQQTPGQGLQFLFEYFSETQRNKGNFPGRFSGRQFSNSRSEMNVSTLELGDSALYLCASNPGTSTSYEQYFGPGTRLTVT.

The chain combines TRBV28 with TRBJ2-1; possibly TRBD2 for D (5 bases). Germline values: CDR1 MDHEN, CDR2 SYDVKM. Trimming left V 7 bases short and J 3 bases short, with 13 bases between. The length of the CDR3 is 14 residues. CDR3 DNA: TGTGCCAGCACTGTTCGGGGATACTACAATGAGCAGTTCTTC. Encoded protein: CASTVRGYYNEQFF.

The chain carries TRBV19 and TRBJ1-1; D unresolved. CDR3 length: 14 residues. CDR1 LNHDA and CDR2 SQIVND come from the germline V gene (reference sequence). V was pared by 4 bases and J by 1 base, with 10 bases between. Here the CDR3 DNA reads TGTGCCAGTAGTAAATCCGGGCCGAACACTGAAGCTTTCTTT. Translating gives CASSKSGPNTEAFF.

This clone has a single count. The chain employs TRBV11-2 and TRBJ2-7; TRBD2 aligns across 9 bases. The CDR3 has 15 residues. With V trimmed by 2 bases and J by 3 bases, 5 bases remained unmatched. The V gene's germline CDR1 is SGHAT and CDR2 FQNNGV. The CDR3 region has the DNA TGTGCCAGCAGCTTACAGCGGGAGGTATTCTACGAGCAGTACTTC. Encoded protein: CASSLQREVFYEQYF.

The chain uses TRBV9 and TRBJ1-4; the D is unclear. This CDR3 is built from 15 residues. Trimming took off 2 bases at V and 7 bases at J, with 15 bases between the two ends. The V gene's germline CDR1 is SGDLS and CDR2 YYNGEE. CDR3 bases: TGTGCCAGCAGCGTCGGAAGCGCGGGTGGTGAAAAACTGTTTTTT. This sequence encodes CASSVGSAGGEKLFF.

The chain recombines TRBV25-1 with TRBJ2-2; D is uncertain. CDR1 and CDR2 from the germline V gene are MGHDK and SYGVNS. The V end was cut by 1 base, the J end by 2 bases, with 11 bases between. CDR3 length: 16 amino acids. CDR3 region: CASSELVAPNTGELFF. In DNA form, the CDR3 reads TGTGCCAGCAGTGAATTGGTGGCACCTAACACCGGGGAGCTGTTTTTT.

This CDR3 reads CASSLSLGQHLRTEAFF. For the CDR3, the DNA is TGTGCCAGCAGCTTGAGCTTGGGGCAGCACTTGAGAACTGAAGCTTTCTTT. This sequence joins TRBV5-6 and TRBJ1-1; possible D gene TRBD1, 5 bases. Germline assignment: CDR1 SGHDT and CDR2 YYEEEE. This CDR3 comprises 17 residues. Trimming left V 1 base short and J 5 bases short, with 21 bases between.

This clone was detected once. This chain joins TRBV28 and TRBJ2-3, with a weak D call TRBD2 (7 bases). V lost 7 bases and J 8 bases, leaving 19 bases between the germline ends. Germline V CDR1 and CDR2: MDHEN, SYDVKM. The CDR3 spans 14 residues. The chain's CDR3 is CASNGGAQLSTQYF. In nucleotides, the CDR3 is TGTGCCAGCAATGGGGGGGCCCAGTTAAGTACGCAGTATTTT.

Turning to this clone: The sample contains more than one DNA sequence encoding this CDR3. V usage is TRBV28 and J usage is TRBJ2-7, with D perhaps TRBD1 (6 bases). CDR3 length: 13 residues. V lost 6 bases, J lost 0 bases, and 9 bases lay in between. Germline loops: CDR1 MDHEN, CDR2 SYDVKM. This CDR3 is CASSPDSSYEQYF. CDR3 bases: TGTGCCAGCAGCCCGGACAGCTCCTACGAGCAGTACTTC.

The V call is TRBV7-9, the J call TRBJ2-2; a weak D match, TRBD1 (5 bases). CDR1 and CDR2 from the germline V gene are SEHNR and FQNEAQ (reference sequence). The CDR3 runs to 17 residues. With 0 bases removed from V and 1 base from J, the gap between germline ends came to 12 bases. CDR3 residues: CASSLASWGRNTGELFF. In nucleotides, the CDR3 is TGTGCCAGCAGCTTAGCTTCGTGGGGCCGGAACACCGGGGAGCTGTTTTTT.